This T cell receptor (beta chain) was sequenced during a study of regulatory T cells in long-lasting Graves disease (dated by TCRdb to the early 2020s). About the investigation overall: Patients with newly diagnosed Graves' disease had been on antithyroid drugs for under 3 months. TCR sequencing covered some 13 persistent and 20 newly diagnosed Graves' disease patients, 33 samples in total. This study used TCR sequencing and RNA sequencing of peripheral blood to compare persistent Graves' disease patients against newly diagnosed Graves' disease patients. The study took place in China and was registered as a clinical trial.

Reading the label with the study, this specimen's time point is: newly diagnosed GD, antithyroid drugs for less than 3 months. For both TCR sequencing and RNA sequencing, RNA was extracted from PBMCs using TRIzol. Graves' disease was diagnosed according to American Thyroid Association guidelines. Patients were recruited from an endocrinology department in Xi'an, China. Each patient gave approximately 9 milliliters of peripheral blood, collected in an EDTA anticoagulant tube. PBMCs were isolated by Ficoll Paque Plus density gradient separation without further T cell sorting. An Agilent 2100 Bioanalyzer and agarose gel were used to check RNA quality, while a NanoDrop 2000 measured RNA concentration. This clonotype was seen many times. No antigen is known for it. It has no much larger one-base neighbor in the sample; base qualities were not kept. To prepare the library, multiplex PCR was applied. This sample was sequenced with an Illumina HiSeq 4000. To build TCR beta libraries, CDR3 regions were amplified by Arm-PCR using iRepertoire HTBI primers. Before sequencing, the PCR products underwent gel purification. As for how the authors treated the data: Across samples, roughly 60 TRBV and 14 TRBJ segments were identified and used for gene usage analysis of CDR3 amino acid clonotypes. COPE and FqMerger were used to merge the filtered high-quality paired reads into contigs. BLAST was used to align contigs to the IMGT TRBV, TRBD and TRBJ reference genes, and CDR3 was defined following IMGT. Clonotypes above 0.1% frequency were classified as highly expanded clones. Shannon entropy was used to measure repertoire diversity, and the Gini coefficient was used to measure V-J evenness. Public clonotypes were defined as clonotypes shared by more than one individual. The public reads were run again by TCRdb, first through fastp at Q25 and then through MiXCR, and only productive beta chains were kept. Rows are unified per CDR3 protein, each entry keeping the most common DNA and genes. What appears here as the V and J calls and clone size reflects TCRdb's work, not the paper's. This sample holds about 420,000 distinct CDR3 sequences; less than 20% were observed only once. The ten largest account for under 30% of the sample.

Summary of the overall study and its limitations: Sequencing and analysis were restricted to the TCR beta chain. The study examined only peripheral blood because the primary lesion, thyroid tissue, could not be accessed. Persistent Graves' disease patients showed lower TCR Shannon entropy and fewer highly expanded clones than newly diagnosed patients, suggesting clonal expansion. The authors noted that the small sample size was a limitation that may lower accuracy. More public clonotypes were shared among persistent patients (roughly 2,700) than among newly diagnosed patients (966).

The same specimen was also included in a second study, on T cells in Graves' hyperthyroidism and ophthalmopathy. The second publication reports: Stable Graves' hyperthyroidism was defined as the absence of progression to ophthalmopathy over 18 months of follow-up. Hyperthyroidism patients were newly diagnosed, had a disease duration of under 2 months, and were aged 18 to 65 years. Any patient with an uncontrolled infection, another autoimmune disease, pregnancy or lactation was excluded. Diagnoses were based on clinical symptoms, serum thyroxine and TRAb, thyroid ultrasound and orbital computed tomography. The first round of RT-PCR for the TCR CDR3 was performed with the HTBI primer set and the Qiagen OneStep RT-PCR kit. Most expanded thyroid clonotypes (frequency above 0.001) were also found in blood, which suggests that blood repertoires may mirror thyroid immune responses. A model built on a 13 V-J signature distinguished ophthalmopathy from stable hyperthyroidism, reaching roughly 88% sensitivity and about 81% specificity in cross-validation and 80%/75% in testing. In validation, progression to ophthalmopathy was predicted by the model with 70.59% sensitivity and 72% to 80% specificity, a median of 6.5 months before onset. A discovery cohort of roughly 96 patients, about 40 with Graves' ophthalmopathy and 55 to 65 with stable Graves' hyperthyroidism, was used to find distinguishing TCR V-J signatures. Prospective prediction of ophthalmopathy was tested in an independent validation cohort of approximately 19 hyperthyroidism patients and some 17 patients who later progressed to ophthalmopathy. The approximately 100 discovery patients were randomly divided into training and test sets at a 7:3 ratio. Thyroid tissue and blood T-cell repertoires from roughly six Graves' hyperthyroidism patients were also compared in the study. After sampling, hyperthyroidism patients received methimazole starting at 30 mg daily, and ophthalmopathy patients received high-dose intravenous methylprednisolone. A second multiplex PCR round built the libraries, followed by size selection and purification. Libraries were sequenced paired-end with 100 bp reads on an Illumina HiSeq2000. SOAPnuke was used to process the raw data, with reads discarded if the reads contained adapters or uncalled bases, had a mean Phred below 15, or lacked an exact constant-primer or identifier match. COPE v1.2.5 was used to merge the high-quality paired reads, and each unique nucleotide sequence was defined as a clonotype. MiTCR v1.1 was used to align clonotypes to the IMGT TRBV, TRBD and TRBJ reference segments. The analysis was restricted to V-J combinations with a frequency above 0.0001, which together covered 99.2% of the repertoires. A TCS score was defined as the ratio between F50 (clonal expansion) and ExV (chaos), using BLOSUM62-based TCRdist between CDR3 peptides within each V-J. Welch's t-statistics and random forest reduced 500 to 550 V-J features to 10 to 15, which were used in a naive Bayes classifier (R e1071). No statistical method was used to fix the sample size in advance, and group allocation was not hidden from the investigators. TCR Vbeta CDR3 sequencing of roughly 140 peripheral blood samples (approximately 44 ophthalmopathy, under 80 hyperthyroidism and around 17 progressor patients) is reported in the paper.

This sequence originates from a woman under 30 with Graves disease. Donor details come from another sample of the same person, matched by shared clones. This specimen was peripheral blood mononuclear cells (PBMCs), taken at new diagnosis, from a patient treated with antithyroid drugs.

The DNA sequence is TGTGCCAGCAGTGAAGCAATGGGGGGCGCTACAGATACGCAGTATTTT. Its protein product is CASSEAMGGATDTQYF. The rearranged segments are TRBV6-2 or TRBV6-3 and TRBJ2-3; the D element could tentatively be TRBD1 or TRBD2, as 6 bases agree for each. The germline V gene supplies CDR1 MNHEY and CDR2 SVGEGT. Between the V and J ends, shortened by 5 bases and 3 bases respectively, the junction contains 18 bases. The CDR3 covers 16 residues, taking in both the cysteine and the phenylalanine. Just CDR3 DNA is preserved here, 48 bases in frame from base 1.